This TCR beta chain is from a study of blood T cell repertoires in COVID-19. Original analysis: Amplification of reference gene primers was used by the study to estimate nucleated cell counts. Sequencing was performed with immunoSEQ multiplex PCR; in TCRdb, only in-frame clones are kept and a portion is missing. The D gene and trimming were derived from the DNA, and the V and J assignments and clone size from that table. This sample carries more than 200,000 clones, more than 80% of them seen once, and the ten largest clones take under 3.5%. The CDR3 is 17 residues long. The germline V and J ends were trimmed by 0 bases and 1 base, with 17 bases remaining between them. Per germline, CDR1 SGHDT and CDR2 YYEEEE.

The gene calls are TRBV5-6 and TRBJ2-7; TRBD1 might be the D (5 bases). Sequenced: peripheral blood. This TCR came from a man aged 30 to 45 with COVID-19, enrolled during active disease. The DNA for the CDR3 is TGTGCCAGCAGCTTGGAGTGGACCGACAGAGTTTCCTACGAGCAGTACTTC. The encoded protein is CASSLEWTDRVSYEQYF. Full variable domain (rest looked up from reference TRBV5-6 and TRBJ2-7): DAGVTQSPTHLIKTRGQQVTLRCSPKSGHDTVSWYQQALGQGPQFIFQYYEEEERQRGNFPDRFSGHQFPNYSSELNVNALLLGDSALYLCASSLEWTDRVSYEQYFGPGTRLTVT.